Following are 26 T cell receptor beta chains from one sample sequenced in a study of blood T cell repertoires in COVID-19. Profiled with immunoSEQ multiplex PCR; TCRdb holds only in-frame clones, not every one. The data hold tens of thousands of clones, with nearly 90% observed a single time. The specimen was peripheral blood. The receptor source for this set is a man aged 55 to 70 with active or convalescent COVID-19.

The chain recombines TRBV11-2 with TRBJ2-1, with D uncertain. CDR3 length: 15 residues. V was trimmed by 0 bases and J by 1 base, leaving 7 bases between them. Looked up from germline, CDR1 is SGHAT and CDR2 is FQNNGV. The CDR3 bases are TGTGCCAGCAGCTTAGATTTCTTGTCCTACAATGAGCAGTTCTTC. It codes for CASSLDFLSYNEQFF.

V gene TRBV30 combines with J gene TRBJ2-7, with D possibly TRBD1 on 6 matching bases. This CDR3 is 12 amino acids long. The germline CDR1 and CDR2 sequences are GTSNPN and SVGIG (reference sequence). The V end lost 3 bases, the J end lost 5 bases, and 11 bases lay between the germline ends. The CDR3 sequence is CAWRPQGNEQYF. DNA for the CDR3: TGTGCCTGGAGGCCACAGGGTAACGAGCAGTACTTC.

The rearrangement links TRBV28 to TRBJ2-7, with 7 bases fitting TRBD1. CDR3 length: 15 amino acids. CDR1 and CDR2 (germline): MDHEN, SYDVKM. V gave up 5 bases and J gave up 0 bases; unmatched junction bases: 7. CDR3 residues: CASSRDSELSYEQYF. The DNA of the CDR3 is TGTGCCAGCAGTAGGGACAGTGAACTCTCCTACGAGCAGTACTTC.

The chain uses TRBV9 and TRBJ2-1; D is unclear. The CDR3 has 16 residues. Trimming cost V 4 bases and J 0 bases, with 14 bases left between them. CDR1 and CDR2 from the germline V gene are SGDLS and YYNGEE. CDR3: CASSPGMYSSYNEQFF. The CDR3 bases are TGTGCCAGCAGCCCCGGTATGTATAGCTCCTACAATGAGCAGTTCTTC.

The chain uses TRBV3-1 (or the pseudogene TRBV3-2) and TRBJ1-1; possibly TRBD1 for D (5 bases). Germline CDR1 reads LGHDT; CDR2 reads YNNKEL (reference sequence). This CDR3 contains 15 residues. The V end was cut by 5 bases, the J end by 1 base, with 14 bases between. In nucleotides, the CDR3 is TGTGCCAGCAGCTATAACCAGGGATGGAACACTGAAGCTTTCTTT. Protein sequence: CASSYNQGWNTEAFF.

The rearrangement uses TRBV5-4 and TRBJ2-2; 7 nucleotides align to TRBD2. Per germline, CDR1 SGHNT and CDR2 YYREEE (reference sequence). With 10 bases clipped from V and 2 bases from J, the junction kept 11 bases outside the gene matches. This CDR3 comprises 15 residues. CDR3 in amino acids: CAVRGGSPNTGELFF. The CDR3 DNA follows: TGTGCCGTTCGGGGAGGGTCGCCAAACACCGGGGAGCTGTTTTTT.

The rearrangement joins TRBV11-2 to TRBJ2-3; D may be TRBD1 (6 bases). This CDR3 has 15 amino acids. The germline V gene has CDR1 SGHAT and CDR2 FQNNGV. V gave up 2 bases and J gave up 2 bases, with 11 bases separating them. CDR3 DNA: TGTGCCAGCAGCTTAAGGACAGATATCACAGATACGCAGTATTTT. It yields the protein CASSLRTDITDTQYF.

The V call is TRBV28, the J call TRBJ2-5, with 8 bases aligning to TRBD2. CDR1 MDHEN and CDR2 SYDVKM come from the germline V gene. The CDR3 runs 16 residues. With 3 bases clipped from V and 4 bases from J, the junction kept 10 bases outside the gene matches. The DNA of the CDR3 is TGTGCCAGCAGTTTTGGGCGGGGGGCAAAATCAGAGACCCAGTACTTC. Translating gives CASSFGRGAKSETQYF. The whole variable domain, remainder taken from reference TRBV28 and TRBJ2-5, is DVKVTQSSRYLVKRTGEKVFLECVQDMDHENMFWYRQDPGLGLRLIYFSYDVKMKEKGDIPEGYSVSREKKERFSLILESASTNQTSMYLCASSFGRGAKSETQYFGPGTRLLVL.

This rearrangement joins TRBV5-1 to TRBJ2-7; D might be TRBD2 (5 bases). The CDR3 has 14 residues. V gave up 5 bases and J gave up 1 base, with 13 bases separating them. Per germline, CDR1 SGHRS and CDR2 YFSETQ. The CDR3 coding sequence is TGCGCCAGCAGTGGGCTGGGAGAATCCTACGAGCAGTACTTC. Translated, it gives CASSGLGESYEQYF.

The rearrangement joins TRBV28 to TRBJ2-7; 10 nucleotides line up with TRBD2. The CDR3 has 15 residues. V lost 5 bases, J lost 1 base, and 5 bases stayed unmatched. The germline V gene encodes CDR1 MDHEN and CDR2 SYDVKM. For the CDR3, the DNA is TGTGCCAGCAGTATCAGGACTAGCGGTTCCTACGAGCAGTACTTC. This sequence encodes CASSIRTSGSYEQYF. Complete variable domain (other parts from reference TRBV28 and TRBJ2-7): DVKVTQSSRYLVKRTGEKVFLECVQDMDHENMFWYRQDPGLGLRLIYFSYDVKMKEKGDIPEGYSVSREKKERFSLILESASTNQTSMYLCASSIRTSGSYEQYFGPGTRLTVT.

This clone was observed a single time. The rearrangement uses TRBV11-2 and TRBJ1-6, with TRBD1 as a possible D gene (6 bases). Germline V CDR1 and CDR2: SGHAT, FQNNGV. The V end was cut by 0 bases, the J end by 11 bases, with 20 bases between. The CDR3 covers 17 residues. As DNA, the CDR3 is TGTGCCAGCAGCTTAGATCCTAGGGTCAGGGGTTTCACACCCCTCCACTTT. Translation gives CASSLDPRVRGFTPLHF.

The chain couples TRBV24-1 to TRBJ2-3, with a possible D match to TRBD2 (5 bases). This CDR3 has 15 residues. V gave up 3 bases and J gave up 2 bases, with 11 bases separating them. The V gene's germline CDR1 is KGHDR and CDR2 SFDVKD. The CDR3 DNA is TGTGCCACCAGTGATATGGGCGGGCCCACAGATACGCAGTATTTT. It codes for CATSDMGGPTDTQYF.

The V call is TRBV29-1, the J call TRBJ1-1; D unresolved. This CDR3 region has 12 residues. Germline CDR1 and CDR2: SQVTM and ANQGSEA. V shed 3 bases and J shed 1 base, with 6 bases lying between them. The CDR3, as DNA: TGCAGCGTTGAGAGTCAGAACACTGAAGCTTTCTTT. Translation: CSVESQNTEAFF.

The sample holds one count of this clone. The chain is built from TRBV7-2 and TRBJ2-1; TRBD2 might be the D (5 bases). Per the germline V gene, CDR1 is SGHTA and CDR2 is FQGNSA. Between the trimmed V and J ends, which lost 3 bases and 2 bases, there was a span of 8 bases. The CDR3 spans 14 residues. This chain's CDR3 is CASSLAGTYNEQFF. In DNA form, the CDR3 reads TGTGCCAGCAGCTTGGCGGGTACCTACAATGAGCAGTTCTTC.

The chain is built from TRBV5-6 and TRBJ2-1; TRBD1 matches 9 bases. The CDR3 totals 16 residues. Germline V lookup: CDR1 SGHDT, CDR2 YYEEEE. The ends lost 5 bases at V and 12 bases at J; junction bases unmatched: 18. The CDR3 protein is CASRENRDRVENRQFF. Written as DNA, the CDR3 is TGTGCCAGCAGGGAAAACCGGGACAGGGTAGAAAATCGGCAGTTCTTC.

This chain uses TRBV5-8 with TRBJ2-5; 13 positions match TRBD2. The V and J ends lost 4 bases and 3 bases, in that order; junction bases with no gene match: 9. The CDR3 runs to 17 residues. Germline-derived CDR1 and CDR2 are SGHTS and YDEGEE. The DNA of the CDR3 is TGTGCCAGCAGCCCCACTGGCACTAGCGGGAGGGAAGAGACCCAGTACTTC. Amino acid sequence: CASSPTGTSGREETQYF.

This clone came up once. The chain has TRBV6-5 and TRBJ2-3; 12 bases are a match to TRBD2. From germline, CDR1 is MNHEY and CDR2 SVGAGI. V gave up 6 bases and J gave up 1 base; unmatched junction bases: 2. The CDR3 consists of 15 residues. The CDR3 here is CASRRLAGGTDTQYF. The CDR3, as DNA: TGTGCCAGCAGGAGACTAGCGGGAGGCACAGATACGCAGTATTTT.

This clone was counted once. V and J are TRBV5-5 and TRBJ2-7; 11 bases are shared with TRBD1. The germline gives CDR1 SGHKS, CDR2 YYEKEE (reference sequence). The CDR3 runs 15 residues. J gave up 0 bases and V 4 bases, and 3 bases lay outside the gene matches. CDR3 sequence reads: CASSRTGGASYEQYF. Here the CDR3 DNA reads TGTGCCAGCAGCAGGACAGGGGGCGCCTCCTACGAGCAGTACTTC. The full variable domain, with the rest looked up from reference TRBV5-5 and TRBJ2-7, is DAGVTQSPTHLIKTRGQQVTLRCSPISGHKSVSWYQQVLGQGPQFIFQYYEKEERGRGNFPDRFSARQFPNYSSELNVNALLLGDSALYLCASSRTGGASYEQYFGPGTRLTVT.

The gene calls are TRBV5-5 and TRBJ2-5; D is uncertain. V was shortened by 4 bases and J by 5 bases, with 9 bases between the two germline ends. Germline V lookup: CDR1 SGHKS, CDR2 YYEKEE (reference sequence). This CDR3 has 12 residues. The CDR3 loop reads CASSLNLETQYF. The DNA of the CDR3 is TGTGCCAGCAGCCTAAACTTGGAGACCCAGTACTTC.

V is TRBV27 and J is TRBJ1-6; 7 bases match TRBD1. Germline trimming cut 7 bases from V and 0 bases from J; bases unmatched to any gene: 6. Germline lookup yields CDR1 MNHEY and CDR2 SMNVEV (reference sequence). The CDR3 contains 16 residues. The CDR3 sequence: CASIPTGDSYNSPLHF. In DNA, the CDR3 is TGTGCCAGCATCCCTACAGGGGACTCCTATAATTCACCCCTCCACTTT.

The CDR3 is CASRLAFLVGGDNEQFF. DNA for the CDR3: TGTGCAAGTCGCTTAGCTTTCCTAGTGGGAGGGGACAATGAGCAGTTCTTC. This chain uses TRBV12-2 with TRBJ2-1; the tabulated D call, TRBD2, remains unverified against the DNA. TRBV12-2 is shown as a pseudogene. The CDR3 sequence is 17 residues long.

The rearrangement uses TRBV5-1 and TRBJ1-3, with TRBD1 matching over 7 bases. J lost 4 bases, V lost 2 bases, and 6 bases had no gene match. Germline values: CDR1 SGHRS, CDR2 YFSETQ. CDR3 length equals 15 residues. The CDR3 region is CASSLEGQRGNTIYF. DNA of the CDR3: TGCGCCAGCAGCTTAGAGGGACAGCGAGGAAACACCATATATTTT. The complete variable domain, with remaining parts taken from reference TRBV5-1 and TRBJ1-3, reads KAGVTQTPRYLIKTRGQQVTLSCSPISGHRSVSWYQQTPGQGLQFLFEYFSETQRNKGNFPGRFSGRQFSNSRSEMNVSTLELGDSALYLCASSLEGQRGNTIYFGEGSWLTVV.

CDR3 sequence (DNA): TGTGCCAGCAGTGGACAGGGATATGAGCAGTACTTC. This sequence encodes CASSGQGYEQYF. The chain links TRBV28 to TRBJ2-7; 8 bases match TRBD1. Losses at the gene ends were 5 bases for V and 7 bases for J; bases not matched to a gene: 4. There are 12 residues in the CDR3. Germline lookup yields CDR1 MDHEN and CDR2 SYDVKM.

CDR3 bases: TGCGCCAGCAGCCAAGGATTTCTTAGCTCCTACAATGAGCAGTTCTTC. It encodes CASSQGFLSSYNEQFF. This chain joins TRBV4-3 and TRBJ2-1; D uncertain. This CDR3 region has 16 residues. Germline V gene data show CDR1 as LGHNA and CDR2 as YSLEER. The V and J ends lost 1 base and 0 bases respectively, with 10 bases between them.

The V and J genes are TRBV2 and TRBJ1-2, with D tentatively TRBD1 (6 bases). The CDR3 has 12 residues. Trimming left V 6 bases short and J 5 bases short, with 10 bases between. Germline-derived CDR1 and CDR2 are SNHLY and FYNNEI. CDR3 residues: CASRADRYGYTF. The DNA for the CDR3 is TGTGCCAGCAGGGCCGACAGGTATGGCTACACCTTC.

The V call is TRBV28, the J call TRBJ2-1; 13 nucleotides line up with TRBD2. Trimming cost V 6 bases and J 2 bases; bases outside gene matches: 13. CDR3 length equals 19 residues. CDR1 is MDHEN and CDR2 is SYDVKM in the germline V gene. CDR3 coding DNA: TGTGCCAGCAGCCTCGGGGGACTAGCGGGGTGGGGGACCTACAATGAGCAGTTCTTC. As protein: CASSLGGLAGWGTYNEQFF.